The 22 T cell receptor beta chains reported below all come from one sample, sequenced in a study of ipilimumab plus nivolumab after autologous stem cell transplantation. The repertoire was sequenced with immunoSEQ multiplex PCR; TCRdb's copy has only in-frame clones and lacks some. The sample comprises 20,000 to 25,000 clones, 85% to 90% of which are singletons, and 4% to 6% rests with the top ten. The starting material was PBMCs, obtained in a trial of ipilimumab plus nivolumab as post-transplant consolidation. The receptor source for this set is a male donor with diffuse large B-cell lymphoma.

This clone was picked up one time. The CDR3 region has the DNA TGCGCCAGCAGTGATGTGGCAGGGACTGGTTCACCCCTCCACTTT. This encodes CASSDVAGTGSPLHF. The gene calls are TRBV10-2 and TRBJ1-6, with TRBD1 as a possible D gene (5 bases). Between the trimmed V and J ends, which lost 3 bases and 9 bases, there was a span of 15 bases. This CDR3 is built from 15 residues. Germline loops: CDR1 WSHSY, CDR2 SAAADI.

The chain links TRBV5-6 to TRBJ2-5, with TRBD2 as a possible D gene (5 bases). The CDR3 covers 14 residues. Germline V lookup: CDR1 SGHDT, CDR2 YYEEEE. V lost 0 bases to trimming and J lost 4 bases, with 10 bases between them. CDR3 amino acids: CASSLGVSAETQYF. In DNA form, the CDR3 reads TGTGCCAGCAGCTTGGGCGTTAGCGCAGAGACCCAGTACTTC.

This clone has only a few counts. V gene TRBV30 combines with J gene TRBJ2-5; unclear D gene. CDR1 is GTSNPN and CDR2 is SVGIG in the germline V gene (reference sequence). Trimming removed 2 bases at V and 1 base at J, with 2 bases between. The length of the CDR3 is 11 residues. CDR3 in amino acids: CAWSPQETQYF. CDR3 bases: TGTGCCTGGAGTCCCCAAGAGACCCAGTACTTC.

This chain links TRBV12-5 with TRBJ2-7, with D unclear. The CDR3 contains 12 residues. Germline assignment: CDR1 LGHNT and CDR2 FRNRAP. V was shortened by 1 base and J by 3 bases, with 4 bases between the two germline ends. The CDR3 sequence is CASGLGNYEQYF. Written as DNA, the CDR3 is TGTGCTAGTGGTTTGGGTAACTACGAGCAGTACTTC.

The V call is TRBV5-1, the J call TRBJ2-1, with D possibly being TRBD1 (5 bases). This CDR3 region has 15 residues. V shed 4 bases and J shed 0 bases, with 11 bases lying between them. CDR1 is SGHRS, CDR2 YFSETQ, per germline. The CDR3 DNA follows: TGCGCCAGCAGCGTAGGGGTCGGCTCCTACAATGAGCAGTTCTTC. Protein: CASSVGVGSYNEQFF.

The rearrangement uses TRBV4-2 and TRBJ2-3; D gene unclear. The CDR3 is made up of 13 amino acids. Germline values: CDR1 LGHNA, CDR2 YNFKEQ. Trimming took off 2 bases at V and 6 bases at J, with 9 bases between the two ends. In nucleotides, the CDR3 is TGTGCCAGCAGCCAAAATGCTGAGGATACGCAGTATTTT. Residues: CASSQNAEDTQYF.

The chain links TRBV19 to TRBJ2-7; tentatively, D is TRBD2 (7 bases). V was shortened by 1 base and J by 4 bases, with 14 bases between the two germline ends. The CDR3 extends over 15 amino acids. Per the germline V gene, CDR1 is LNHDA and CDR2 is SQIVND (reference sequence). The CDR3 DNA follows: TGTGCCAGTAGTATAGCGGGGGGCCACGGATACGAGCAGTACTTC. This codes for CASSIAGGHGYEQYF.

The V gene is TRBV4-3, the J gene TRBJ2-3, with 7 positions matching TRBD1. Germline V lookup: CDR1 LGHNA, CDR2 YSLEER. CDR3 length: 15 residues. After removal of 5 bases from V and 6 bases from J, the junction contained 11 bases not matched to a gene. CDR3 residues: CASSESGQTMDTQYF. In nucleotides, the CDR3 is TGCGCCAGCAGCGAATCGGGACAGACCATGGATACGCAGTATTTT.

The chain carries TRBV27 and TRBJ1-2, with a weak D call TRBD1 (6 bases). The CDR3 has 13 amino acids. The V gene's germline CDR1 is MNHEY and CDR2 SMNVEV (reference sequence). V lost 6 bases, J lost 6 bases, and 14 bases lay in between. The CDR3 DNA follows: TGTGCCAGCAGGCCCAACAGGGCACATGGCTACACCTTC. This translates into CASRPNRAHGYTF.

This sequence joins TRBV5-4 and TRBJ2-7; maybe TRBD1 (6 bases). Per the germline V gene, CDR1 is SGHNT and CDR2 is YYREEE (reference sequence). CDR3 length equals 15 residues. Trimming removed 1 base from V and 6 bases from J, with 17 bases in between. The CDR3 bases are TGTGCCAGCAGCTTGATGCAGGGGCTTGCCCCCGAGCAGTACTTC. It specifies CASSLMQGLAPEQYF.

This rearrangement joins TRBV2 to TRBJ1-6, with a weak D call TRBD1 (5 bases). Germline V lookup: CDR1 SNHLY, CDR2 FYNNEI. Trimming removed 2 bases at V and 7 bases at J, with 9 bases between. This CDR3 region has 14 residues. The CDR3 sequence is CASSESRDNSPLHF. In nucleotides, the CDR3 is TGTGCCAGCAGTGAATCCAGGGACAATTCACCCCTCCACTTT. Filled out from reference TRBV2 and TRBJ1-6, the complete variable domain reads EPEVTQTPSHQVTQMGQEVILRCVPISNHLYFYWYRQILGQKVEFLVSFYNNEISEKSEIFDDQFSVERPDGSNFTLKIRSTKLEDSAMYFCASSESRDNSPLHFGNGTRLTVT.

The J gene is TRBJ1-5, the V gene TRBV29-1; 7 nucleotides match TRBD1. CDR1 and CDR2 (germline): SQVTM, ANQGSEA. Losses at the gene ends were 4 bases for V and 1 base for J; bases not matched to a gene: 1. This CDR3 is built from 13 residues. Here the CDR3 reads CSVADRSNQPQHF. The CDR3 DNA is TGCAGCGTTGCGGACAGGAGCAATCAGCCCCAGCATTTT.

The chain is built from TRBV5-4 and TRBJ1-3; the D is unclear. This CDR3 has 14 amino acids. Germline-derived CDR1 and CDR2 are SGHNT and YYREEE (reference sequence). Trimming stripped 0 bases from V and 0 bases from J, with 4 bases between. In DNA form, the CDR3 reads TGTGCCAGCAGCTTGGAGGGCTCTGGAAACACCATATATTTT. The encoded protein is CASSLEGSGNTIYF.

The rearrangement joins TRBV7-9 to TRBJ2-3; TRBD2 agrees at 8 bases. Losses at the gene ends were 5 bases for V and 6 bases for J; bases not matched to a gene: 13. This CDR3 contains 16 residues. Germline V gene data show CDR1 as SEHNR and CDR2 as FQNEAQ (reference sequence). The CDR3 sequence is CASSPGLRGGWDTQYF. The CDR3 DNA reads as TGTGCCAGCAGCCCCGGGCTCCGGGGGGGCTGGGATACGCAGTATTTT.

This chain links TRBV7-3 with TRBJ2-7, with 9 bases matching TRBD1. The CDR3 has 13 residues. After removal of 5 bases from V and 6 bases from J, the junction contained 5 bases not matched to a gene. Germline CDR1 SGHTA, CDR2 FQGTGA. The CDR3: CASSPQTGGEQYF. In nucleotides, the CDR3 is TGTGCCAGCAGCCCGCAGACAGGGGGCGAGCAGTACTTC.

The rearrangement links TRBV5-7 to TRBJ1-2; 7 nucleotides match TRBD1. TRBV5-7 qualifies as an ORF whose function is uncertain. The V gene end was trimmed by 0 bases and the J gene end by 5 bases; junction bases not matched to a gene: 7. This CDR3 comprises 15 residues. The CDR3 protein is CASSLVGGREYGYTF. The CDR3 DNA is TGTGCCAGCAGCTTGGTAGGGGGCCGGGAATATGGCTACACCTTC.

The gene calls are TRBV9 and TRBJ2-3; D is perhaps TRBD1 or TRBD2 (5 bases each). The CDR3 spans 17 residues. The V gene's germline CDR1 is SGDLS and CDR2 YYNGEE. V was cut by 1 base and J by 4 bases, with 19 bases left in between. The CDR3 loop is CASSVTPDHLGADTQYF. The CDR3 coding sequence is TGTGCCAGCAGCGTAACCCCCGATCACCTGGGGGCAGATACGCAGTATTTT.

V and J are TRBV15 and TRBJ2-4, with D possibly matching TRBD2 (7 bases). V was cut by 5 bases and J by 1 base, with 15 bases left in between. Germline CDR1 and CDR2: LNHNV and YYDKDF (reference sequence). The CDR3 is made up of 16 amino acids. Written as DNA, the CDR3 is TGTGCCACCAGCCCACGGACTAGGGGGGCCAAAAACATTCAGTACTTC. It translates to CATSPRTRGAKNIQYF. Looking up the rest from reference TRBV15 and TRBJ2-4 gives the full variable domain: DAMVIQNPRYQVTQFGKPVTLSCSQTLNHNVMYWYQQKSSQAPKLLFHYYDKDFNNEADTPDNFQSRRPNTSFCFLDIRSPGLGDTAMYLCATSPRTRGAKNIQYFGAGTRLSVL.

This clone was observed a handful of times. The J gene is TRBJ2-7, the V gene TRBV6-6; 8 nucleotides agree with TRBD1. V lost 6 bases and J lost 0; bases outside the gene matches: 7. Germline loops: CDR1 MNHNY, CDR2 SVGAGI (reference sequence). CDR3 length: 15 amino acids. The CDR3 region is CASSLGQGFSYEQYF. The CDR3 region has the DNA TGTGCCAGCAGCCTCGGACAGGGATTCTCCTACGAGCAGTACTTC.

V is TRBV30 and J is TRBJ1-5; 7 nucleotides align to TRBD1. The junction had 4 bases not matched to a gene; V was cut back by 3 bases and J by 5 bases. The CDR3 totals 13 residues. In germline, CDR1 is GTSNPN, CDR2 SVGIG (reference sequence). CDR3 nucleotide sequence: TGTGCCTGGAGCGGACAGGACGATCAGCCCCAGCATTTT. This translates into CAWSGQDDQPQHF.

The chain uses TRBV7-2 and TRBJ1-2; the D gene is possibly TRBD1 (6 bases). The CDR3 length is 15 residues. Trimming stripped 5 bases from V and 4 bases from J, with 17 bases between. The germline gives CDR1 SGHTA, CDR2 FQGNSA. The CDR3 reads CASSHATGKGYGYTF. The CDR3 region has the DNA TGTGCCAGCAGCCACGCGACAGGCAAGGGCTATGGCTACACCTTC.

This clone came up once. Other DNA variants within this sample encode the same CDR3. The J gene is TRBJ1-5, the V gene TRBV6-1; D gene uncertain. The CDR3 sequence is 11 residues long. CDR1 MNHNS and CDR2 SASEGT come from the germline V gene. Trimming shortened V by 5 bases and J by 4 bases, and 3 bases separated the two germline ends. The CDR3 loop reads CASSRNQPQHF. The CDR3 coding sequence is TGTGCCAGCAGTCGGAATCAGCCCCAGCATTTT.